The 14 T cell receptor beta chains reported below all come from one sample, sequenced in a study of CD8+CD57+ T cells in acquired aplastic anemia. The use of genomic DNA as template underpinned the TCR beta VDJ and CDR3 profiling. TCRdb reprocessed the reads with MiXCR, giving one entry per CDR3 protein. The sample lists roughly 180,000 distinct CDR3 sequences, more than 60% occurring once. Only patients with CD8+CD57+ cell expansion on flow cytometry were chosen for sequencing. The sequenced sample consisted of sorted CD4+, CD8+, or CD8+CD57+ T cells (not recorded which) from PBMCs. The receptors were gathered from a human donor with aplastic anemia.

The chain is built from TRBV5-1 and TRBJ2-2; no clear D gene. V was shortened by 4 bases and J by 6 bases, with 7 bases between the two germline ends. Germline CDR1 SGHRS, CDR2 YFSETQ. The CDR3 is 12 amino acids. The CDR3, as DNA: TGCGCCAGCAGCATATTGTCCGGGGAGCTGTTTTTT. Translation: CASSILSGELFF.

The chain joins TRBV20-1 to TRBJ2-7, with D tentatively TRBD1 or TRBD2 (5 bases each). CDR1 is DFQATT and CDR2 is SNEGSKA in the germline V gene (reference sequence). With 0 bases removed from V and 2 bases from J, the gap between germline ends came to 5 bases. This CDR3 contains 12 residues. In nucleotides, the CDR3 is TGCAGTGCTAGAGAGGGACCCTACGAGCAGTACTTC. Encoded protein: CSAREGPYEQYF.

This clonotype was observed many times. CDR3 sequence reads: CASSLDLGDLNEQFF. CDR3 bases: TGTGCCAGCAGCTTAGATCTGGGGGATCTCAATGAGCAGTTCTTC. This sequence joins TRBV11-2 and TRBJ2-1; D is tentatively TRBD1 or TRBD2 (5 bases each). CDR3 length: 15 residues. The V end was cut by 0 bases, the J end by 6 bases, with 12 bases between. The germline gives CDR1 SGHAT, CDR2 FQNNGV.

The J gene is TRBJ2-5, the V gene TRBV14; 10 bases agree with TRBD2. V lost 3 bases, J lost 5 bases, and 9 bases stayed unmatched. This CDR3 has 16 residues. Per the germline V gene, CDR1 is SGHDN and CDR2 is FVKESK. CDR3 sequence: CASSHASGRGEETQYF. CDR3 bases: TGTGCCAGCAGCCACGCTAGCGGGAGAGGGGAGGAGACCCAGTACTTC. Filled out from reference TRBV14 and TRBJ2-5, the complete variable domain reads EAGVTQFPSHSVIEKGQTVTLRCDPISGHDNLYWYRRVMGKEIKFLLHFVKESKQDESGMPNNRFLAERTGGTYSTLKVQPAELEDSGVYFCASSHASGRGEETQYFGPGTRLLVL.

This clonotype was observed at least ten times. This chain connects TRBV13 to TRBJ1-2; 7 positions match TRBD1. Germline V CDR1 and CDR2: PRHDT, FYEKMQ (reference sequence). The V and J ends lost 5 bases and 4 bases, in that order; junction bases with no gene match: 10. The CDR3 length is 15 residues. The chain's CDR3 is CASSPQGRVIYGYTF. The CDR3 nucleotides are TGTGCCAGCAGCCCACAGGGGCGTGTGATCTATGGCTACACCTTC.

The V and J genes are TRBV28 and TRBJ1-5; weak D call: TRBD1 (6 bases). This CDR3 has 15 residues. V was trimmed by 6 bases and J by 5 bases, leaving 17 bases between them. CDR1 is MDHEN and CDR2 is SYDVKM in the germline V gene. The DNA for the CDR3 is TGTGCCAGCAGCCCAACAGGGTACGGGGATCAGCCCCAGCATTTT. Residues: CASSPTGYGDQPQHF.

The J gene is TRBJ2-1, the V gene TRBV7-2, with D uncertain. The CDR3 has 13 residues. Trimming left V 2 bases short and J 8 bases short, with 10 bases between. Germline CDR1 reads SGHTA; CDR2 reads FQGNSA. CDR3 loop: CASSLKLGHEQFF. The CDR3 region has the DNA TGTGCCAGCAGCTTAAAGCTGGGCCATGAGCAGTTCTTC.

In this sample, this clonotype turned up many times. The chain is built from TRBV7-6 and TRBJ2-2; 8 bases are shared with TRBD2. Germline CDR1 SGHVS, CDR2 FNYEAQ. V lost 11 bases and J lost 8; bases outside the gene matches: 7. The CDR3 runs 12 residues. CDR3 sequence: CASNSGAGELFF. DNA of the CDR3: TGTGCCTCCAATAGCGGGGCGGGGGAGCTGTTTTTT.

This chain connects TRBV10-3 to TRBJ2-5; 12 positions match TRBD2. Looked up from germline, CDR1 is ENHRY and CDR2 is SYGVKD. The CDR3 is 17 residues long. V shed 0 bases and J 0 bases; nucleotides not matched to a gene: 2. The CDR3 bases are TGTGCCATCAGTGAGTCTCCTAGCGGGGGGGACCAAGAGACCCAGTACTTC. This codes for CAISESPSGGDQETQYF.

The chain employs TRBV7-9 and TRBJ2-7; D uncertain. The CDR3 contains 14 residues. In germline, CDR1 is SEHNR, CDR2 FQNEAQ (reference sequence). Trimming removed 2 bases from V and 3 bases from J, with 11 bases in between. CDR3 loop: CASSLIGGVYEQYF. CDR3 coding DNA: TGTGCCAGCAGCTTAATCGGCGGAGTCTACGAGCAGTACTTC.

This clonotype appeared once. The chain combines TRBV20-1 with TRBJ2-7; perhaps TRBD2 as D (6 bases). The length of the CDR3 is 14 residues. CDR1 is DFQATT and CDR2 is SNEGSKA in the germline V gene (reference sequence). The CDR3, as DNA: TGCAGGCTATCGGCGGAAGGGAGGATGGACGAGCAGTACTTC. This codes for CRLSAEGRMDEQYF.

The chain carries TRBV25-1 and TRBJ2-5; D ambiguous. The CDR3 is made up of 15 amino acids. Trimming took off 2 bases at V and 1 base at J, with 11 bases between the two ends. Germline CDR1 MGHDK, CDR2 SYGVNS. In DNA form, the CDR3 reads TGTGCCAGCAGTGAACCCACGCACTCCCAAGAGACCCAGTACTTC. It is translated as CASSEPTHSQETQYF.

The rearrangement joins TRBV19 to TRBJ2-7, with TRBD1 identical over 8 bases. V dropped 9 bases and J dropped 3; count of bases not matched to a gene: 7. The germline V gene has CDR1 LNHDA and CDR2 SQIVND (reference sequence). The CDR3 runs 13 residues. The CDR3, as DNA: TGTGCCAGAAAACACGGACAGGGCTACGAGCAGTACTTC. This gives the protein CARKHGQGYEQYF.

The J gene is TRBJ2-1, the V gene TRBV20-1; D is possibly TRBD1 (5 bases). The CDR3 sequence is 14 residues long. The germline CDR1 and CDR2 sequences are DFQATT and SNEGSKA (reference sequence). V lost 2 bases, J lost 5 bases, and 13 bases lay in between. This CDR3 reads CSARQGNFDNEQFF. The CDR3 bases are TGCAGTGCTAGACAGGGAAACTTCGACAATGAGCAGTTCTTC.